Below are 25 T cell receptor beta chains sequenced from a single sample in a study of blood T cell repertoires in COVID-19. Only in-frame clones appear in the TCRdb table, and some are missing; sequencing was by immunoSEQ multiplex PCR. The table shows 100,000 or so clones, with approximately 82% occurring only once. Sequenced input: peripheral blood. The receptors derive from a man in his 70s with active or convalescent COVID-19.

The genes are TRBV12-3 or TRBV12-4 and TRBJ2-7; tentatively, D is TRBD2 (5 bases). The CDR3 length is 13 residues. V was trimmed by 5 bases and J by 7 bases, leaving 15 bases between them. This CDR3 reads CASSLAGLGEQYF. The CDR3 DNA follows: TGTGCCAGCAGTCTCGCGGGCCTGGGGGAGCAGTACTTC.

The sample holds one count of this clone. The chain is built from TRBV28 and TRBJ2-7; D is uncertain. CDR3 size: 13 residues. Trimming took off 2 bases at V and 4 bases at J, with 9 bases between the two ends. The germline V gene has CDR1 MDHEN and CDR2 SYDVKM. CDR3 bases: TGTGCCAGCAGTTTAGGCTGGCAGTACGAGCAGTACTTC. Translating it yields CASSLGWQYEQYF.

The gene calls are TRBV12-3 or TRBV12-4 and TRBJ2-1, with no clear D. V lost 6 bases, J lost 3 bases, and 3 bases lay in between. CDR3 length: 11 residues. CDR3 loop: CASRLYNEQFF. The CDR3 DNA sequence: TGTGCCAGCAGACTCTACAATGAGCAGTTCTTC.

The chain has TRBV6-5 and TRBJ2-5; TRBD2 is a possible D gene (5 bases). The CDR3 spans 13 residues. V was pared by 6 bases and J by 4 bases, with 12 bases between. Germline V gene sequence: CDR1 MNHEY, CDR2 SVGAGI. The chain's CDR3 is CASRELAPETQYF. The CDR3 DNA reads TGTGCCAGCAGGGAGCTAGCCCCAGAGACCCAGTACTTC.

The CDR3 here is CASSPHSINTEAFF. The CDR3 coding sequence is TGTGCCAGCTCACCACACAGCATTAACACTGAAGCTTTCTTT. The gene calls are TRBV18 and TRBJ1-1; D is ambiguous. The CDR3 covers 14 residues. CDR1 and CDR2 from the germline V gene are KGHSH and LQKENI. Trimming cost V 1 base and J 2 bases, with 8 bases left between them.

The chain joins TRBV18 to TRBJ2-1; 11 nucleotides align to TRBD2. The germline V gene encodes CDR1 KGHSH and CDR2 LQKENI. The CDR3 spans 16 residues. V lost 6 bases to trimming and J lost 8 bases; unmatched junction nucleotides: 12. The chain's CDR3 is CASSPGLAGFRDEQFF. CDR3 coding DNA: TGTGCCAGCTCTCCCGGACTAGCGGGTTTTCGTGATGAGCAGTTCTTC.

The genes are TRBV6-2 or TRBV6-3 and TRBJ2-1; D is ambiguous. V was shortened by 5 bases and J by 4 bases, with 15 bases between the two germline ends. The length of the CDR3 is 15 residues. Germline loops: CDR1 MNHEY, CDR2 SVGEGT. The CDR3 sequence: CASSPDAGPYNEQFF. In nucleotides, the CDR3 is TGTGCCAGCAGTCCAGACGCTGGGCCTTACAATGAGCAGTTCTTC.

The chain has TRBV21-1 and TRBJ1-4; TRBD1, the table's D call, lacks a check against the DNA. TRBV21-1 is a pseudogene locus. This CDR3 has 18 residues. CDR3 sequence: CASSCPGMALSTNEKLFF. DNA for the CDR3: TGTGCCAGCAGCTGCCCTGGCATGGCCTTATCAACTAATGAAAAACTGTTTTTT.

CDR3 residues: CASSYRQQETQYF. The CDR3 bases are TGCGCCAGCAGCTACCGACAGCAAGAGACCCAGTACTTC. The chain recombines TRBV5-1 with TRBJ2-5, with D possibly matching TRBD1 (5 bases). V lost 3 bases and J lost 2, with 8 bases in between. The CDR3 is 13 residues long. CDR1 SGHRS and CDR2 YFSETQ come from the germline V gene.

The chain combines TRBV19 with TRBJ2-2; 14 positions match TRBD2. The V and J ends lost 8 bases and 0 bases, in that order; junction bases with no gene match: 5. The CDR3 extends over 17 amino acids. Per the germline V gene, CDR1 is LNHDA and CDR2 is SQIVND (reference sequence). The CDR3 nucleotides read TGTGCCAGTCAGACTAGCGGGGGGGATTCGAACACCGGGGAGCTGTTTTTT. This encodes CASQTSGGDSNTGELFF.

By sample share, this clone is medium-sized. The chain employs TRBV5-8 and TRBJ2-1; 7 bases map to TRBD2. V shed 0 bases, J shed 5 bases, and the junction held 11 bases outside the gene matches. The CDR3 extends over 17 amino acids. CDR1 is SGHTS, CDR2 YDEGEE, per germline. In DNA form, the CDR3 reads TGTGCCAGCAGCTTGGACTCGGCGGGAGATTTTGACAATGAGCAGTTCTTC. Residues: CASSLDSAGDFDNEQFF.

This CDR3 reads CASSPRGEDTQYF. CDR3 DNA: TGTGCCAGCTCACCACGGGGGGAAGATACGCAGTATTTT. The chain couples TRBV18 to TRBJ2-3; the D gene is possibly TRBD2 (6 bases). With 1 base removed from V and 5 bases from J, the gap between germline ends came to 7 bases. Germline loops: CDR1 KGHSH, CDR2 LQKENI. The CDR3 is 13 amino acids.

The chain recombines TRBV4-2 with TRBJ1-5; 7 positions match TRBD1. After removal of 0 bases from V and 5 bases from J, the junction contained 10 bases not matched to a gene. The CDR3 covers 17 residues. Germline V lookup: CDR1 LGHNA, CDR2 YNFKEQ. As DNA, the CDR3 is TGTGCCAGCAGCCAAGATGGGACAGCAACGTCGGATCAGCCCCAGCATTTT. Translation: CASSQDGTATSDQPQHF.

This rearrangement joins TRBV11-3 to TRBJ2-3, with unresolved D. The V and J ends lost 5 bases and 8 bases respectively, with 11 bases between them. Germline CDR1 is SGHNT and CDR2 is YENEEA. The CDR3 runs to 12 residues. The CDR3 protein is CASSLRIATQYF. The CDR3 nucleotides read TGTGCCAGCAGCCTAAGAATAGCTACGCAGTATTTT.

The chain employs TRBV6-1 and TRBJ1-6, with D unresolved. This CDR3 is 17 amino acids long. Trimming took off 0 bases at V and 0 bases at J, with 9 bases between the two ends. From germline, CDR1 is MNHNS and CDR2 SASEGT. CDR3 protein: CASSEAVQSSYNSPLHF. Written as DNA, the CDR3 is TGTGCCAGCAGTGAAGCGGTACAGAGCTCCTATAATTCACCCCTCCACTTT.

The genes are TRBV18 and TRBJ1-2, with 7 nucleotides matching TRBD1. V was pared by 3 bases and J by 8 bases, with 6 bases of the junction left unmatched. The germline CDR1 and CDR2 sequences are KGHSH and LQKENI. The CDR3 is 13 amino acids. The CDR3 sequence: CASSPGDSLGYTF. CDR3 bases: TGTGCCAGCTCACCCGGGGACAGTTTGGGCTACACCTTC.

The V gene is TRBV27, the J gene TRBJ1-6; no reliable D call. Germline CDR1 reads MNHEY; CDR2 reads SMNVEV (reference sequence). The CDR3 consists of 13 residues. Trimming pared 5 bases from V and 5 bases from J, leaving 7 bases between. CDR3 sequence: CASSIYNNSPLHF. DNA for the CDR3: TGTGCCAGCAGTATCTATAATAATTCACCCCTCCACTTT.

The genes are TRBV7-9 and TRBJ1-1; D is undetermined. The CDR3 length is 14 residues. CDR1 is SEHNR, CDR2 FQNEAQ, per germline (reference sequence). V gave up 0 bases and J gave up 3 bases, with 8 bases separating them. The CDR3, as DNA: TGTGCCAGCAGCTTAGCAGGAGGGTACACTGAAGCTTTCTTT. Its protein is CASSLAGGYTEAFF.

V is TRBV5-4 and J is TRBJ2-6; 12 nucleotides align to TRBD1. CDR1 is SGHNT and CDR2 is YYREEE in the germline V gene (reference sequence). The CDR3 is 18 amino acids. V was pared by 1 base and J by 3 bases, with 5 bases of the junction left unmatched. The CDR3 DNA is TGTGCCAGCAGCTTGACGGGACAGGGGGCTTATGGGGCCAACGTCCTGACTTTC. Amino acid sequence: CASSLTGQGAYGANVLTF.

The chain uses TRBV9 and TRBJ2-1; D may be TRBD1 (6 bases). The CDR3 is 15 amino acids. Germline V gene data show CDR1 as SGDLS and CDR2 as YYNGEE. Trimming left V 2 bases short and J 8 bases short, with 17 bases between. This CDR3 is CASSVRPGDGDEQFF. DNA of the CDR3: TGTGCCAGCAGCGTCAGGCCAGGGGATGGGGATGAGCAGTTCTTC.

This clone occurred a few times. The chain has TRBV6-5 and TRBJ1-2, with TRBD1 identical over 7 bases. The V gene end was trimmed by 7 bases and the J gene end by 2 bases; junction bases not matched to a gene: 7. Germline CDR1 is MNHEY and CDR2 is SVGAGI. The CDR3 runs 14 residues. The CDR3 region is CASIPTGSNYGYTF. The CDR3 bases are TGTGCCAGCATCCCGACAGGGTCAAACTATGGCTACACCTTC.

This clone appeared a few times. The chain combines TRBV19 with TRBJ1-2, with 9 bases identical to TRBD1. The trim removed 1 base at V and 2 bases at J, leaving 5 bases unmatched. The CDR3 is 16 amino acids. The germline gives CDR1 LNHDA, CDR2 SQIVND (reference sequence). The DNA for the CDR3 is TGTGCCAGTAGTATAGCCGCCGGGACAGGGAACTATGGCTACACCTTC. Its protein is CASSIAAGTGNYGYTF. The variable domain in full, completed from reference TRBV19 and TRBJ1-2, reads DGGITQSPKYLFRKEGQNVTLSCEQNLNHDAMYWYRQDPGQGLRLIYYSQIVNDFQKGDIAEGYSVSREKKESFPLTVTSAQKNPTAFYLCASSIAAGTGNYGYTFGSGTRLTVV.

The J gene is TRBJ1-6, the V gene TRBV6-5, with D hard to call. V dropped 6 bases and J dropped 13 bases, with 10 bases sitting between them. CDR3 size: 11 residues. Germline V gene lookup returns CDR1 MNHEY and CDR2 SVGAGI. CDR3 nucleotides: TGTGCCAGCAGCAGGACTGGGCCCCTCCACTTT. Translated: CASSRTGPLHF.

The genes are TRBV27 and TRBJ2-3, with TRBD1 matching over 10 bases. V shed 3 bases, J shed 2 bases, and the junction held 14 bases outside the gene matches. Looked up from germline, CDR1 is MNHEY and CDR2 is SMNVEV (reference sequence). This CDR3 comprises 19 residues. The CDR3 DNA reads TGTGCCAGCAGTTTCACTCCGGCGGACAGGGGGAGGGCCACAGATACGCAGTATTTT. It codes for CASSFTPADRGRATDTQYF.

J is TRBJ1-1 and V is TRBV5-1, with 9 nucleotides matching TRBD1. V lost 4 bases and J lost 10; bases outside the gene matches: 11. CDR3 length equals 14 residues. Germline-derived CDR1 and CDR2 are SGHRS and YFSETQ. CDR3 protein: CASSPGTGQVSAFF. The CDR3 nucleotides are TGCGCCAGCAGCCCCGGGACAGGGCAGGTGTCAGCTTTCTTT.